This T cell receptor (beta chain) was recovered during a study of T cells in Graves' hyperthyroidism and ophthalmopathy. General study results and limits: In simple terms, a model built on 13 V-J features told ophthalmopathy apart from stable hyperthyroidism. With a median lead of 6.5 months before onset, the model predicted ophthalmopathy. Appearing also in blood were most of the thyroid clonotypes expanded above 0.001.

A roughly 9.3 ml volume of fresh peripheral blood provided the PBMCs. A note on this clonotype: Antigen specificity is unknown.

V was pared by 6 bases and J by 3 bases, with 4 bases of the junction left unmatched. The CDR3 totals 13 residues. CDR1 DFQATT and CDR2 SNEGSKA come from the germline V gene (reference sequence). Regions amplified from RNA transcripts were the TCR beta CDR3 regions. Using the HTBI primer set, a first-round RT-PCR was run on the TCR CDR3. TCRdb called the multiplex PCR reads again in MiXCR, with one record for every CDR3 protein. The table shows approximately 430,000 distinct CDR3 sequences, with around 16% occurring only once. V and J are TRBV20-1 and TRBJ2-2; 7 bases are a match to TRBD1. The sequencing sample was made of blood. This TCR was recovered from a woman under 30 with Graves' hyperthyroidism. The CDR3, as DNA: TGCAGTGCCGGAACAGGGGACACCGGGGAGCTGTTTTTT. Translated: CSAGTGDTGELFF.